The next 25 T cell receptor beta chains were all read from a single sample in a study of vaccination effects on CD4 cells after COVID-19. Sequencing in the ViraFEST assay came after antigen-specific CD4+ T cells had been expanded with viral peptide pools, which were used to stimulate PBMC. Following an approximately 11-day culture, CD4+ T cells were purified. The vaccine recipients had no prior SARS-CoV-2 infection, with negative nucleocapsid antibodies. This table comes from immunoSEQ multiplex PCR, and its TCRdb copy is limited to in-frame clones, with some not included. The table lists tens of thousands of clones, 75% to 85% of them singletons. No cognate antigen is known for these TCRs. Sequencing was performed on CD4+ T cells from PBMCs cultured with HCoV-OC43 spike peptides, taken before COVID-19 vaccination. As to subset: HCoV-OC43 spike overlapping peptide pool stimulation. These receptor sequences come from a human donor who received a COVID-19 vaccine.

This sequence joins TRBV19 and TRBJ2-2; D is undetermined. This CDR3 spans 14 amino acids. Trimming pared 7 bases from V and 4 bases from J, leaving 13 bases between. Per the germline V gene, CDR1 is LNHDA and CDR2 is SQIVND (reference sequence). In nucleotides, the CDR3 is TGTGCCAGTAACCAGCGATGGAGCACCGGGGAGCTGTTTTTT. It codes for CASNQRWSTGELFF.

This clone has only one observation. The CDR3 DNA sequence: TGCGCCAGCCGAGGGTACAGGGACTCTGGGGCCAACGTCCTGACTTTC. It yields the protein CASRGYRDSGANVLTF. This chain uses TRBV5-1 with TRBJ2-6; tentatively, D is TRBD1 (6 bases). With 7 bases removed from V and 0 bases from J, the gap between germline ends came to 14 bases. Germline CDR1 and CDR2: SGHRS and YFSETQ. The CDR3 totals 16 residues.

The rearrangement links TRBV18 to TRBJ2-5; 7 nucleotides match TRBD2. Germline CDR1 KGHSH, CDR2 LQKENI. After removal of 3 bases from V and 0 bases from J, the junction contained 1 base not matched to a gene. This CDR3 is built from 14 residues. This CDR3 is CASSPTSDQETQYF. CDR3 nucleotides: TGTGCCAGCTCACCCACTAGCGACCAAGAGACCCAGTACTTC.

The genes are TRBV19 and TRBJ1-5; 12 bases are shared with TRBD1. CDR1 and CDR2 from the germline V gene are LNHDA and SQIVND (reference sequence). The length of the CDR3 is 16 residues. The J segment lost 4 bases and the V segment lost 4 bases, leaving 5 bases of the junction unmatched. The CDR3 DNA reads as TGTGCCAGTAGTAAGGGACAGGGGGCTTGGAATCAGCCCCAGCATTTT. The encoded protein is CASSKGQGAWNQPQHF.

This clone was detected only once. This chain joins TRBV30 and TRBJ1-6; D gene ambiguous. CDR3 size: 15 residues. Trimming cost V 6 bases and J 0 bases, with 12 bases left between them. The V gene's germline CDR1 is GTSNPN and CDR2 SVGIG (reference sequence). In DNA, the CDR3 is TGTGCCTGCAACCCGCTGAGCTCCTATAATTCACCCCTCCACTTT. This translates into CACNPLSSYNSPLHF.

This clone was counted once. V gene TRBV6-5 combines with J gene TRBJ2-2, with D unclear. The CDR3 extends over 14 amino acids. Germline CDR1 and CDR2: MNHEY and SVGAGI. Trimming removed 4 bases at V and 0 bases at J, with 6 bases between. The CDR3 is CASSFRANTGELFF. The DNA of the CDR3 is TGTGCCAGCAGTTTCCGGGCGAACACCGGGGAGCTGTTTTTT.

This clone showed up just a few times. The chain employs TRBV5-1 and TRBJ1-2; D may be TRBD1 (5 bases). In germline, CDR1 is SGHRS, CDR2 YFSETQ. This CDR3 has 13 amino acids. The V end lost 8 bases, the J end lost 4 bases, and 15 bases lay between the germline ends. The CDR3 reads CASATGPAYGYTF. CDR3 nucleotide sequence: TGCGCCAGTGCGACGGGACCCGCCTATGGCTACACCTTC.

V is TRBV6-5 and J is TRBJ2-5, with 7 bases fitting TRBD1. The CDR3 contains 14 residues. J gave up 1 base and V 5 bases, and 4 bases lay outside the gene matches. Germline CDR1 MNHEY, CDR2 SVGAGI. The CDR3 region has the DNA TGTGCCAGCAGTCCACGGGACAGCCAAGAGACCCAGTACTTC. This sequence encodes CASSPRDSQETQYF.

This sequence joins TRBV5-1 and TRBJ1-1, with D possibly TRBD1 on 6 matching bases. Germline CDR1 SGHRS, CDR2 YFSETQ. V was cut by 4 bases and J by 0 bases, with 16 bases left in between. This CDR3 comprises 16 residues. CDR3 nucleotides: TGCGCCAGCAGCGGGGGCCCTGGGGAGATGAACACTGAAGCTTTCTTT. The encoded protein is CASSGGPGEMNTEAFF.

The rearrangement links TRBV5-1 to TRBJ1-4; D is possibly TRBD1 (5 bases). The CDR3 sequence is 15 residues long. Trimming took 4 bases from V and 6 from J, leaving 16 bases between them. From germline, CDR1 is SGHRS and CDR2 YFSETQ. In DNA, the CDR3 is TGCGCCAGCAGCGGCGGGACTCTAGGGGATGAAAAACTGTTTTTT. Translation gives CASSGGTLGDEKLFF.

The chain couples TRBV12-5 to TRBJ1-1; D possibly corresponds to TRBD1 (6 bases). The V end was cut by 3 bases, the J end by 1 base, with 18 bases between. Germline values: CDR1 LGHNT, CDR2 FRNRAP. The CDR3 totals 17 residues. CDR3 residues: CASGFRLGGPRNTEAFF. CDR3 nucleotides: TGTGCTAGTGGTTTCCGGCTGGGGGGGCCCCGGAACACTGAAGCTTTCTTT.

V is TRBV11-2 and J is TRBJ1-5, with 9 bases aligning to TRBD1. The CDR3 is 16 residues long. With V trimmed by 5 bases and J by 1 base, 6 bases remained unmatched. CDR1 and CDR2 from the germline V gene are SGHAT and FQNNGV. The CDR3 loop is CASSQGTGRSNQPQHF. DNA for the CDR3: TGTGCCAGCAGCCAAGGGACAGGGAGAAGCAATCAGCCCCAGCATTTT.

V is TRBV18 and J is TRBJ2-5, with D possibly being TRBD1 (5 bases). CDR3 length: 14 amino acids. CDR1 and CDR2 from the germline V gene are KGHSH and LQKENI. The V end lost 3 bases, the J end lost 1 base, and 9 bases lay between the germline ends. In DNA form, the CDR3 reads TGTGCCAGCTCACCGGGTCAGGGCCAAGAGACCCAGTACTTC. Translating gives CASSPGQGQETQYF.

The count of this clone is one. This rearrangement joins TRBV7-6 to TRBJ1-4, with 9 bases matching TRBD1. V lost 5 bases and J lost 3; bases outside the gene matches: 13. The CDR3 has 18 amino acids. Germline V lookup: CDR1 SGHVS, CDR2 FNYEAQ. The CDR3 here is CASSMQQGAGRANEKLFF. As DNA, the CDR3 is TGTGCCAGCAGCATGCAACAGGGGGCTGGGCGAGCTAATGAAAAACTGTTTTTT.

This rearrangement joins TRBV7-2 to TRBJ2-7; 8 bases line up with TRBD2. Germline V CDR1 and CDR2: SGHTA, FQGNSA. The CDR3 sequence is 18 residues long. V lost 2 bases to trimming and J lost 6 bases; unmatched junction nucleotides: 18. This chain's CDR3 is CASSLSPLGSGGNREQYV. The CDR3 DNA follows: TGTGCCAGCAGCTTATCCCCCCTGGGCAGCGGGGGAAACCGCGAGCAGTACGTC.

J is TRBJ1-6 and V is TRBV18, with D hard to call. Deletions cut 1 base from V and 8 bases from J, with 15 bases between. CDR3 length: 16 amino acids. CDR1 and CDR2 from the germline V gene are KGHSH and LQKENI. CDR3 sequence: CASSPLSGRQDSPLHF. The CDR3 DNA is TGTGCCAGCTCACCACTTTCTGGACGGCAGGATTCACCCCTCCACTTT.

The chain joins TRBV21-1 to TRBJ1-1. TRBV21-1 is assigned pseudogene status. The length of the CDR3 is 17 residues. CDR3 in amino acids: CASSKEEGKRGGTEAFF. The CDR3 coding sequence is TGTGCCAGCAGCAAAGAGGAGGGGAAACGAGGTGGAACTGAAGCTTTCTTT.

V usage is TRBV6-4 and J usage is TRBJ1-2, with D maybe TRBD1 (5 bases). The CDR3 has 14 residues. Between the trimmed V and J ends, which lost 0 bases and 7 bases, there was a span of 12 bases. The germline V gene has CDR1 MRHNA and CDR2 SNTAGT. The CDR3 DNA follows: TGTGCCAGCAGTGACTCGAACAGGATCGGTGGCTACACCTTC. Amino acid sequence: CASSDSNRIGGYTF.

The V and J genes are TRBV5-4 and TRBJ1-1, with 9 bases that match TRBD1. The CDR3 is 16 residues long. Germline trimming cut 3 bases from V and 6 bases from J; bases unmatched to any gene: 12. In germline, CDR1 is SGHNT, CDR2 YYREEE (reference sequence). The DNA for the CDR3 is TGTGCCAGCAGCTCGCAACTACAGGGGGCAACAGCTGAAGCTTTCTTT. It yields the protein CASSSQLQGATAEAFF.

This chain connects TRBV3-1 (or the pseudogene TRBV3-2) to TRBJ2-2; D may be TRBD1 or TRBD2 (6 bases each). Trimming shortened V by 1 base and J by 4 bases, and 16 bases separated the two germline ends. The germline V gene has CDR1 LGHDT and CDR2 YNNKEL (reference sequence). The CDR3 is 17 amino acids. The CDR3 region is CASSQGSPGAGTGELFF. The CDR3 DNA reads as TGTGCCAGCAGCCAAGGAAGTCCGGGGGCGGGCACCGGGGAGCTGTTTTTT.

J is TRBJ2-7 and V is TRBV11-2, with 8 nucleotides matching TRBD1. V shed 3 bases and J 6 bases; nucleotides not matched to a gene: 10. This CDR3 spans 15 amino acids. Germline V gene lookup returns CDR1 SGHAT and CDR2 FQNNGV. The CDR3 nucleotides are TGTGCCAGCAGCTTCATCCGCGACAGGGGCCTCGAGCAGTACGTC. It encodes CASSFIRDRGLEQYV.

The CDR3 here is CATSTWGPQETQYF. The CDR3 region has the DNA TGTGCCACCAGTACCTGGGGCCCCCAAGAGACCCAGTACTTC. The chain uses TRBV24-1 and TRBJ2-5; D perhaps matches TRBD1 (5 bases). Germline V gives CDR1 KGHDR, CDR2 SFDVKD. CDR3 length equals 14 residues. Trimming shortened V by 6 bases and J by 1 base, and 11 bases separated the two germline ends.

This chain joins TRBV4-1 and TRBJ1-6; perhaps TRBD1 as D (6 bases). Trimming removed 4 bases from V and 0 bases from J, with 13 bases in between. The CDR3 totals 17 residues. The germline V gene has CDR1 MGHRA and CDR2 YSYEKL. This chain's CDR3 is CASSPITGSSYNSPLHF. The CDR3 coding sequence is TGCGCCAGCAGCCCTATAACAGGGAGCTCCTATAATTCACCCCTCCACTTT.

The rearrangement uses TRBV10-3 and TRBJ1-5; no clear D. This CDR3 has 16 amino acids. Germline V gene sequence: CDR1 ENHRY, CDR2 SYGVKD. The V end was cut by 2 bases, the J end by 0 bases, with 11 bases between. The CDR3 loop reads CAISETQKYSNQPQHF. CDR3 nucleotides: TGTGCCATCAGTGAGACCCAGAAATATAGCAATCAGCCCCAGCATTTT.

This clone was detected a few times. This sequence joins TRBV6-6 and TRBJ1-2; D is perhaps TRBD1 (6 bases). The germline V and J ends were trimmed by 7 bases and 1 base, with 10 bases remaining between them. The CDR3 sequence is 13 residues long. CDR1 and CDR2 (germline): MNHNY, SVGAGI (reference sequence). Here the CDR3 DNA reads TGTGCCAGCAATGGGGGCCTTAACTATGGCTACACCTTC. Encoded protein: CASNGGLNYGYTF.